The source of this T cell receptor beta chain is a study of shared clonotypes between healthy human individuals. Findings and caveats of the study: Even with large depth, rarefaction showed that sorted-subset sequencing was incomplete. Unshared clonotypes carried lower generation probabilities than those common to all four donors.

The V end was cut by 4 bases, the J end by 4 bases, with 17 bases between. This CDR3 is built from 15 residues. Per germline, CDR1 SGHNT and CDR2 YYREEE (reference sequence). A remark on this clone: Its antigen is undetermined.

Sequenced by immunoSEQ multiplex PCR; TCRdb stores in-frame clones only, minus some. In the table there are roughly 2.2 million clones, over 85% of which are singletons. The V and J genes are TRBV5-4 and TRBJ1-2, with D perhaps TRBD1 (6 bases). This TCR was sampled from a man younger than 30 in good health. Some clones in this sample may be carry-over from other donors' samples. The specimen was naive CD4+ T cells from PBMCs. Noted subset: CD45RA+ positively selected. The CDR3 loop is CASSAPRQASYGYTF. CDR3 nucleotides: TGTGCCAGCAGCGCCCCCCGACAGGCGTCCTATGGCTACACCTTC.